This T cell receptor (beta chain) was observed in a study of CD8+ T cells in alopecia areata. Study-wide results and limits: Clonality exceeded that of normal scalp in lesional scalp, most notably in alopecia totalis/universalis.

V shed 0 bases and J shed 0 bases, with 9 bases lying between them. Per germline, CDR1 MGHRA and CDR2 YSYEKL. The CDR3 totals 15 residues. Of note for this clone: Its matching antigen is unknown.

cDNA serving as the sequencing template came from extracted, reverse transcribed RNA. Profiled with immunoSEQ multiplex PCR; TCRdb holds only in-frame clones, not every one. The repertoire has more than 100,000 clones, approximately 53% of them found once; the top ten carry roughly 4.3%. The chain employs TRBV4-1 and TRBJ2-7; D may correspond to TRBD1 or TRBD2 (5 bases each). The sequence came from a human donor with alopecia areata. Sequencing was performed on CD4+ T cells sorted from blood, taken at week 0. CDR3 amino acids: CASSQERGVSYEQYF. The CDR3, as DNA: TGCGCCAGCAGCCAAGAGCGAGGGGTCTCCTACGAGCAGTACTTC.